The sequence of this TCR beta chain was determined in a study of blood T cell repertoires in COVID-19. Study processing details: The authors estimated nucleated cell counts from reference gene primer amplification. Only in-frame clones appear in the TCRdb table, and some are missing; sequencing was by immunoSEQ multiplex PCR. The V and J calls and clone size were taken over from that table, and D and trimming were inferred from the DNA. The sample records about 460,000 clones, about 88% being singletons. V lost 0 bases to trimming and J lost 4 bases; unmatched junction nucleotides: 3. Germline-derived CDR1 and CDR2 are SGHKS and YYEKEE (reference sequence). This CDR3 has 14 residues.

The clonotype was recovered from a woman between 55 and 75 years old who had recovered from COVID-19. Sequencing input: PBMCs or T cells enriched from blood (not recorded which). V and J are TRBV5-5 and TRBJ1-1; TRBD1 matches at 7 bases. This CDR3 reads CASSLGQGVTEAFF. The CDR3 DNA is TGTGCCAGCAGCTTGGGGCAGGGGGTCACTGAAGCTTTCTTT.